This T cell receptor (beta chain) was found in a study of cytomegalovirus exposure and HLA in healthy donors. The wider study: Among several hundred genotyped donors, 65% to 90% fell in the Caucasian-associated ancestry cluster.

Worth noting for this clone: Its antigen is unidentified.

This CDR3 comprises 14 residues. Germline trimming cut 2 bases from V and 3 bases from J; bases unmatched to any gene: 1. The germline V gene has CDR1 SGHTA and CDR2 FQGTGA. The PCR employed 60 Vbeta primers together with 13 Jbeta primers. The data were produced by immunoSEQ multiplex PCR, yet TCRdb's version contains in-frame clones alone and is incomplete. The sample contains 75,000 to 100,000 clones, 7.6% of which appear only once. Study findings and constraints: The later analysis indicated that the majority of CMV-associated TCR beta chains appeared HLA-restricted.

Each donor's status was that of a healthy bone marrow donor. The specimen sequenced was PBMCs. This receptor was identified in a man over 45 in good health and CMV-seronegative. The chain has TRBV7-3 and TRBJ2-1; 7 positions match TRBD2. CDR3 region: CASSLGGGYNEQFF. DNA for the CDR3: TGTGCCAGCAGCTTAGGGGGGGGCTACAATGAGCAGTTCTTC. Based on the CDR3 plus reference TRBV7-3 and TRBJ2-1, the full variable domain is GAGVSQTPSNKVTEKGKYVELRCDPISGHTALYWYRQSLGQGPEFLIYFQGTGAADDSGLPNDRFFAVRPEGSVSTLKIQRTERGDSAVYLCASSLGGGYNEQFFGPGTRLTVL.